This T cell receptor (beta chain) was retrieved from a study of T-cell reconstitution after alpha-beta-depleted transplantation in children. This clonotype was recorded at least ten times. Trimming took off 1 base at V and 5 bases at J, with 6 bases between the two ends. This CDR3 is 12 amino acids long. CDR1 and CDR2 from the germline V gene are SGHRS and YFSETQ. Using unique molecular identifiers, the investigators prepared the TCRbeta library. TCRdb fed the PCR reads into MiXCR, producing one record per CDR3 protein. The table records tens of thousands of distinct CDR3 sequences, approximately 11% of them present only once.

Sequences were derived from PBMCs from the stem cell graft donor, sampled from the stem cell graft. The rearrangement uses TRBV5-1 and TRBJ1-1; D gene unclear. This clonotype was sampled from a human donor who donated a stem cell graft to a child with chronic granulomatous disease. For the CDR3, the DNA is TGCGCCAGCAGCTTGAAGGGTACTGAAGCTTTCTTT. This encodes CASSLKGTEAFF.